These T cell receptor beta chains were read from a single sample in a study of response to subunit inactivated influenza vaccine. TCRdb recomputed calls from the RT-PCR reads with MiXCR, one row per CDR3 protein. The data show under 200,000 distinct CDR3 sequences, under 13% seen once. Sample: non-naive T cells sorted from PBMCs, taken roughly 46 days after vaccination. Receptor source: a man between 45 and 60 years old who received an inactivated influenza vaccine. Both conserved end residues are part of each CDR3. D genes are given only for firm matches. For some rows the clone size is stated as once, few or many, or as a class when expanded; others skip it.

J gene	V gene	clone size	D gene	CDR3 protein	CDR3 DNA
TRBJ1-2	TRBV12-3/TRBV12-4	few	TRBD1	CASSDFRDRDHYTF	TGTGCCAGCAGCGACTTCCGGGACAGGGACCATTACACCTTC
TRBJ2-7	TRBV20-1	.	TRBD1	CSASGTGDTYEQYF	TGCAGTGCAAGCGGGACAGGGGACACCTACGAGCAGTACTTC
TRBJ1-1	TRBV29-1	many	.	CSVGQVGAYTEAFF	TGCAGCGTTGGACAGGTGGGGGCATATACTGAAGCTTTCTTT
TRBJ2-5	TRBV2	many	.	CASSRVGSRETQYF	TGTGCCAGCAGCAGGGTGGGATCTCGGGAGACCCAGTACTTC
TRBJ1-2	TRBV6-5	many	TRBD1	CASSLTGVPSVGYTF	TGTGCCAGCAGTTTGACAGGGGTTCCCAGTGTGGGCTACACCTTC
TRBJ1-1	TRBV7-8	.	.	CASSPGLGTEAFF	TGTGCCAGCAGCCCTGGGCTCGGCACTGAAGCTTTCTTT
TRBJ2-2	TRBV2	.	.	CASNEGNTGELFF	TGTGCCAGCAACGAAGGGAACACCGGGGAGCTGTTTTTT
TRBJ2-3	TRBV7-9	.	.	CASSLVRQSPSTDTQYF	TGTGCCAGCAGCTTAGTTAGGCAGTCTCCTAGCACAGATACGCAGTATTTT
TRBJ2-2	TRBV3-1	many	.	CASSPQGSRGELFF	TGTGCCAGCAGCCCACAGGGTTCGAGGGGGGAGCTGTTTTTT
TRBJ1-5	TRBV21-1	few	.	CASSWDRVYQPQHF	TGTGCCAGCAGCTGGGACAGGGTCTACCAGCCCCAGCATTTT
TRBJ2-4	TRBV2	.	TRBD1	CASSTDRVQNIQYF	TGTGCCAGCAGCACGGACAGGGTACAAAACATTCAGTACTTC
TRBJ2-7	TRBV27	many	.	CASSFRIGEGAEQYF	TGTGCCAGCAGTTTTCGAATCGGGGAGGGGGCCGAGCAGTACTTC
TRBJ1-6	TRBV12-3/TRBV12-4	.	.	CASSLSGNNSPLHF	TGTGCCAGCAGTTTGTCGGGGAATAATTCACCCCTCCACTTT
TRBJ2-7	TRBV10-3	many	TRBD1	CAISVVTGDEQYF	TGTGCCATCAGTGTGGTGACAGGGGACGAGCAGTACTTC
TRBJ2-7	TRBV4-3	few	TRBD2	CASSQDLGGSSYEQYF	TGCGCCAGCAGCCAAGATCTCGGCGGGAGCTCCTACGAGCAGTACTTC
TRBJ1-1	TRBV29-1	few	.	CSVAGTSTEAFF	TGCAGCGTCGCCGGGACATCCACTGAAGCTTTCTTT
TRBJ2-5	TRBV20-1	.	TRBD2	CSASGTSIETQYF	TGCAGTGCTTCCGGGACTAGCATAGAGACCCAGTACTTC
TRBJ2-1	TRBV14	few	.	CASSQLASSYNEQFF	TGTGCCAGCAGTCAGCTAGCGAGCTCCTACAATGAGCAGTTCTTC
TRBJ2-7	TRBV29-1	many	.	CSVAQEGGRRSEQYF	TGCAGCGTTGCCCAGGAGGGGGGGAGGCGATCCGAGCAGTACTTC
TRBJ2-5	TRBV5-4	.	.	CASSLAGGRETQYF	TGTGCCAGCAGCTTGGCGGGGGGCCGGGAGACCCAGTACTTC
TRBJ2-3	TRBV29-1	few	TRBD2	CSVVIAGGAVGTQYF	TGCAGCGTTGTAATAGCGGGAGGGGCAGTCGGTACGCAGTATTTT
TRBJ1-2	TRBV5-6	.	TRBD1	CASSPRTGTGYTF	TGTGCCAGCAGCCCGAGGACAGGGACCGGCTACACCTTC
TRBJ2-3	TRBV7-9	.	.	CASSLNGPFTDTQYF	TGTGCCAGCAGCTTAAACGGGCCCTTCACAGATACGCAGTATTTT
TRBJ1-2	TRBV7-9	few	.	CASTRGGYGYTF	TGTGCCAGCACCCGCGGGGGCTATGGCTACACCTTC
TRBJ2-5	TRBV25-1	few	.	CASSESDYQETQYF	TGTGCCAGCAGTGAATCCGATTACCAAGAGACCCAGTACTTC
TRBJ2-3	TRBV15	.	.	CATSRDNIQLRTDTQYF	TGTGCCACCAGCAGAGATAACATTCAGCTACGCACAGATACGCAGTATTTT
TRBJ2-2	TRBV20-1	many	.	CSARDLGPGAGELFF	TGCAGTGCTAGAGACCTGGGACCGGGAGCCGGGGAGCTGTTTTTT
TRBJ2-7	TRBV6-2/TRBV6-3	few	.	CASSYSWGGYEQYF	TGTGCCAGCAGTTACTCGTGGGGTGGTTACGAGCAGTACTTC
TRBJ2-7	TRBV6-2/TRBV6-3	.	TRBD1	CASRRDRTYEQYF	TGTGCCAGCAGACGGGACAGAACCTACGAGCAGTACTTC
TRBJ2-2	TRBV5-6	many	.	CASSLVGANTGELFF	TGTGCCAGCAGTTTAGTAGGAGCGAACACCGGGGAGCTGTTTTTT
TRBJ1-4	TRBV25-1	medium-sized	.	CASSAAGSEKLFF	TGTGCCAGCAGTGCCGCGGGGAGTGAAAAACTGTTTTTT
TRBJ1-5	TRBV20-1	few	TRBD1	CSAPLPGGSNQPQHF	TGCAGTGCCCCATTGCCAGGGGGGAGCAATCAGCCCCAGCATTTT
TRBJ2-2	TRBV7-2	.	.	CASRLHQGGTTGELFF	TGTGCCAGCAGATTACATCAGGGGGGGACCACCGGGGAGCTGTTTTTT
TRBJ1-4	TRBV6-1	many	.	CASSETGGQLFF	TGTGCCAGCAGTGAAACTGGGGGGCAACTGTTTTTT
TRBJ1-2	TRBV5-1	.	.	CASSLEGRMDGYTF	TGCGCCAGCAGCTTGGAGGGCCGCATGGATGGCTACACCTTC
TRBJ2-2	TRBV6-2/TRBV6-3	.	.	CATSTRTASDTGELFF	TGTGCCACCAGTACGAGGACAGCTAGCGACACCGGGGAGCTGTTTTTT
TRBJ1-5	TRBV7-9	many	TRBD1	CASSLGQGDQPQHF	TGTGCCAGCAGCTTAGGCCAGGGGGATCAGCCCCAGCATTTT
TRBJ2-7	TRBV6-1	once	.	CASSEPRTEHSYEQYF	TGTGCCAGCAGTGAACCCAGGACTGAACACTCCTACGAGCAGTACTTC
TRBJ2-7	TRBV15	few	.	CATSRDTGWSYEQYF	TGTGCCACCAGCAGAGATACAGGGTGGTCCTACGAGCAGTACTTC
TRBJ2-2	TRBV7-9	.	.	CASSDRLRGRDTGELFF	TGTGCCAGCAGCGACCGCCTCAGGGGTCGGGACACCGGGGAGCTGTTTTTT
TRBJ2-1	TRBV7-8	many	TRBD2	CASAHGGGLYNEQFF	TGTGCCAGCGCCCATGGGGGGGGACTCTACAATGAGCAGTTCTTC
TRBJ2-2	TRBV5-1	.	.	CASSIGQGRTGELFF	TGCGCCAGCAGCATTGGGCAGGGGAGGACCGGGGAGCTGTTTTTT
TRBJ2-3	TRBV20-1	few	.	CSARWDRSTDTQYF	TGCAGTGCTAGATGGGACCGTTCCACAGATACGCAGTATTTT
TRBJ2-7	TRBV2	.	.	CASKTGQGVSYEQYF	TGTGCCAGCAAAACGGGGCAGGGAGTTTCTTACGAGCAGTACTTC
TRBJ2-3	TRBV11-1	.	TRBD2	CASSLALASGDFVGDTQYF	TGTGCCAGCAGCTTAGCGCTGGCTAGCGGGGACTTCGTCGGAGATACGCAGTATTTT
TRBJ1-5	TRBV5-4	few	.	CASSLDPGSHQPQHF	TGTGCCAGCAGCTTGGACCCGGGATCTCATCAGCCCCAGCATTTT
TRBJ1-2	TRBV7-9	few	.	CASSLGGGEHYGYTF	TGTGCCAGCAGCTTAGGCGGAGGGGAGCACTATGGCTACACCTTC
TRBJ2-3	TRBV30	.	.	CAWSFIGDTQYF	TGTGCCTGGAGTTTCATTGGAGATACGCAGTATTTT
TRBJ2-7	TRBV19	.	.	CASSTTGPYEQYF	TGTGCCAGTAGTACAACAGGGCCCTACGAGCAGTACTTC
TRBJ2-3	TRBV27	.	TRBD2	CASSSTSGRINTQYF	TGTGCCAGCAGTTCAACTAGCGGGAGGATAAATACGCAGTATTTT